These T cell receptor beta chains were read from a single sample in a study of cytomegalovirus exposure and HLA in healthy donors. Sequencing was performed with immunoSEQ multiplex PCR; in TCRdb, only in-frame clones are kept and a portion is missing. The sample records under 70,000 clones, approximately 90% being singletons. Sequencing input: PBMCs. The receptors were sampled from a woman under 30 in good health and CMV-seronegative. CDR3s include the opening cysteine and the closing phenylalanine or tryptophan. Fields, in order: clone size, V gene, J gene, CDR3 length, D gene, CDR3 DNA, CDR3 protein. D genes are given only for firm matches. Where a row states a size, it is once, few, many or the class of an expanded clone; other rows omit it.

clone_size: .; v_call: TRBV7-7; j_call: TRBJ2-7; cdr3_length: 13; d_call: .; cdr3_nt: TGTGCCAGCAGCTTAAACTACTTAGGCGAGCAGTACTTC; cdr3_aa: CASSLNYLGEQYF
clone_size: once; v_call: TRBV5-4; j_call: TRBJ2-3; cdr3_length: 15; d_call: TRBD2; cdr3_nt: TGTGCCAGCAGCATTAGCGGGAGACGGACAGATACGCAGTATTTT; cdr3_aa: CASSISGRRTDTQYF
clone_size: .; v_call: TRBV6-5; j_call: TRBJ2-7; cdr3_length: 13; d_call: TRBD2; cdr3_nt: TGTGCCAGCGTGAGCGGGAGCTCCTACGAGCAGTACTTC; cdr3_aa: CASVSGSSYEQYF
clone_size: .; v_call: TRBV30; j_call: TRBJ2-1; cdr3_length: 14; d_call: TRBD1; cdr3_nt: TGTGCCTGGACTCCCCAGGGGGCAACGAATGAGCAGTTCTTC; cdr3_aa: CAWTPQGATNEQFF
clone_size: .; v_call: TRBV5-1; j_call: TRBJ2-1; cdr3_length: 14; d_call: TRBD2; cdr3_nt: TGCGCCAGCAGTCTGGTAGCGGGAGAAGATGAGCAGTTCTTC; cdr3_aa: CASSLVAGEDEQFF
clone_size: .; v_call: TRBV2; j_call: TRBJ2-5; cdr3_length: 12; d_call: TRBD2; cdr3_nt: TGTGCCAGCAATAGCGGGAGAGAGACCCAGTACTTC; cdr3_aa: CASNSGRETQYF
clone_size: .; v_call: TRBV27; j_call: TRBJ2-7; cdr3_length: 18; d_call: TRBD2; cdr3_nt: TGTGCCAGCTCTCAGGGGCCGGGACTAGCGGGAGGGCCATACGAGCAGTACTTC; cdr3_aa: CASSQGPGLAGGPYEQYF
clone_size: .; v_call: TRBV28; j_call: TRBJ1-3; cdr3_length: 14; d_call: .; cdr3_nt: TGTGCCAGCAGTCGCTGGGGGCTTGGAAACACCATATATTTT; cdr3_aa: CASSRWGLGNTIYF
clone_size: .; v_call: TRBV29-1; j_call: TRBJ2-5; cdr3_length: 15; d_call: TRBD1; cdr3_nt: TGCAGCGTTACCCGGACAGGGAATAGTTTGGAGACCCAGTACTTC; cdr3_aa: CSVTRTGNSLETQYF
clone_size: .; v_call: TRBV5-1; j_call: TRBJ1-1; cdr3_length: 16; d_call: .; cdr3_nt: TGCGCCAGCAGCAAGGTTCGGAGTCGAGGGGGCACTGAAGCTTTCTTT; cdr3_aa: CASSKVRSRGGTEAFF
clone_size: .; v_call: TRBV10-3; j_call: TRBJ2-3; cdr3_length: 13; d_call: TRBD2; cdr3_nt: TGTGCCACCATAGCGGGGCAGGAAGATACGCAGTATTTT; cdr3_aa: CATIAGQEDTQYF
clone_size: .; v_call: TRBV2; j_call: TRBJ2-3; cdr3_length: 15; d_call: TRBD1; cdr3_nt: TGTGCCAGCAGTGAATTCGAGGGGGCAACAGATACGCAGTATTTT; cdr3_aa: CASSEFEGATDTQYF
clone_size: .; v_call: TRBV7-2; j_call: TRBJ2-1; cdr3_length: 15; d_call: .; cdr3_nt: TGTGCCAGCAGCTTACAGGGGTCGTCCTACAATGAGCAGTTCTTC; cdr3_aa: CASSLQGSSYNEQFF
clone_size: .; v_call: TRBV11-2; j_call: TRBJ2-1; cdr3_length: 15; d_call: TRBD1; cdr3_nt: TGTGCCAGCAGCTTAAGGACAGGCTCCTACAATGAGCAGTTCTTC; cdr3_aa: CASSLRTGSYNEQFF
clone_size: .; v_call: TRBV7-2; j_call: TRBJ1-4; cdr3_length: 14; d_call: TRBD1; cdr3_nt: TGTGCCAGCAGCTTGACAGGGAGTAATGAAAAACTGTTTTTT; cdr3_aa: CASSLTGSNEKLFF
clone_size: .; v_call: TRBV29-1; j_call: TRBJ2-1; cdr3_length: 16; d_call: TRBD1; cdr3_nt: TGCAGCGTTGTCCCCCCCCCAGGGGGCTCCTACAATGAGCAGTTCTTC; cdr3_aa: CSVVPPPGGSYNEQFF
clone_size: .; v_call: TRBV19; j_call: TRBJ2-7; cdr3_length: 13; d_call: .; cdr3_nt: TGTGCCAGATCATCTCGTGAGGCCTACGAGCAGTACTTC; cdr3_aa: CARSSREAYEQYF
clone_size: .; v_call: TRBV11-1; j_call: TRBJ2-1; cdr3_length: 15; d_call: TRBD1; cdr3_nt: TGTGCCAGCAGCCAGGGACAGGGCCCTAACAATGAGCAGTTCTTC; cdr3_aa: CASSQGQGPNNEQFF
clone_size: .; v_call: TRBV5-6; j_call: TRBJ1-2; cdr3_length: 15; d_call: TRBD1; cdr3_nt: TGTGCCAGCAGCTTGTATCAGGGGGGTGTTAGTGGCTACACCTTC; cdr3_aa: CASSLYQGGVSGYTF
clone_size: few; v_call: TRBV7-8; j_call: TRBJ1-2; cdr3_length: 13; d_call: .; cdr3_nt: TGTGCCAGCAGCCCCAGGGGAAGCTATGGCTACACCTTC; cdr3_aa: CASSPRGSYGYTF
clone_size: .; v_call: TRBV6-5; j_call: TRBJ1-1; cdr3_length: 13; d_call: .; cdr3_nt: TGTGCCAGCAGTTACTCCCTCGACACTGAAGCTTTCTTT; cdr3_aa: CASSYSLDTEAFF
clone_size: few; v_call: TRBV5-4; j_call: TRBJ2-7; cdr3_length: 14; d_call: TRBD2; cdr3_nt: TGTGCCAGCAGCCCCGGTGGGCTAGCGGGCGAGCAGTACTTC; cdr3_aa: CASSPGGLAGEQYF
clone_size: few; v_call: TRBV7-9; j_call: TRBJ1-1; cdr3_length: 15; d_call: .; cdr3_nt: TGTGCCAGCAGCTTAGTCCAGGGGCAAGGAGGTGAAGCTTTCTTT; cdr3_aa: CASSLVQGQGGEAFF
clone_size: .; v_call: TRBV5-6; j_call: TRBJ2-7; cdr3_length: 13; d_call: .; cdr3_nt: TGTGCCAGCAGCTTCGGGTCATTCAACGAGCAGTACTTC; cdr3_aa: CASSFGSFNEQYF
clone_size: .; v_call: TRBV6-5; j_call: TRBJ1-2; cdr3_length: 14; d_call: .; cdr3_nt: TGTGCCAGCAGTTACGCAGCGCCGGGCTATGGCTACACCTTC; cdr3_aa: CASSYAAPGYGYTF
clone_size: .; v_call: TRBV5-6; j_call: TRBJ2-2; cdr3_length: 17; d_call: TRBD2; cdr3_nt: TGTGCCAGCAGCGCCTGGTGGCGCGGGGGGAACACCGGGGAGCTGTTTTTT; cdr3_aa: CASSAWWRGGNTGELFF
clone_size: .; v_call: TRBV28; j_call: TRBJ1-3; cdr3_length: 16; d_call: .; cdr3_nt: TGTGCCAGCAGTTTGATCCGTTCTTCCTACGGAAACACCATATATTTT; cdr3_aa: CASSLIRSSYGNTIYF
clone_size: .; v_call: TRBV10-3; j_call: TRBJ1-1; cdr3_length: 14; d_call: .; cdr3_nt: TGTGCCATCAGTCACTACGAGAAGGGGGTTGGATCTTTCTTT; cdr3_aa: CAISHYEKGVGSFF
clone_size: .; v_call: TRBV5-5; j_call: TRBJ2-3; cdr3_length: 14; d_call: .; cdr3_nt: TGTGCCAGCAGCTTGCCCCACTCCCCAGATACGCAGTATTTT; cdr3_aa: CASSLPHSPDTQYF
clone_size: .; v_call: TRBV30; j_call: TRBJ1-1; cdr3_length: 13; d_call: .; cdr3_nt: TGTGCCTGGAGTGTAGGAGGAGGGGTTGAAGCTTTCTTT; cdr3_aa: CAWSVGGGVEAFF
clone_size: .; v_call: TRBV19; j_call: TRBJ1-5; cdr3_length: 15; d_call: .; cdr3_nt: TGTGCCAGTAGTACGACACCTTATAGCAATCAGCCCCAGCATTTT; cdr3_aa: CASSTTPYSNQPQHF
clone_size: once; v_call: TRBV6-4; j_call: TRBJ2-2; cdr3_length: 18; d_call: TRBD1; cdr3_nt: TGTGCCAGCAGTGACTCGAACCCTGGGACAGGGTCCACCGGGGAGCTGTTTTTT; cdr3_aa: CASSDSNPGTGSTGELFF
clone_size: .; v_call: TRBV7-9; j_call: TRBJ2-7; cdr3_length: 13; d_call: .; cdr3_nt: TGTGCCAGCAGCGTGGACAACACCTACGAGCAGTACTTC; cdr3_aa: CASSVDNTYEQYF